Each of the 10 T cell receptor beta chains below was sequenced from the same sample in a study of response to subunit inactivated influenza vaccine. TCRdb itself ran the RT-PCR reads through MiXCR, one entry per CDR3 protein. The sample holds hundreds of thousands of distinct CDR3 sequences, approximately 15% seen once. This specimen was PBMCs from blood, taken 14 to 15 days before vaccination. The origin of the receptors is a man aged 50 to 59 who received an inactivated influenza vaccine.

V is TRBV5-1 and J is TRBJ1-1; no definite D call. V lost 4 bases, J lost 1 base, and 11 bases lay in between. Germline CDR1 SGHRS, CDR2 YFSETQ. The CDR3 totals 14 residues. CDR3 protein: CASSEPGENTEAFF. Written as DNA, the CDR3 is TGCGCCAGCAGCGAGCCGGGAGAGAACACTGAAGCTTTCTTT.

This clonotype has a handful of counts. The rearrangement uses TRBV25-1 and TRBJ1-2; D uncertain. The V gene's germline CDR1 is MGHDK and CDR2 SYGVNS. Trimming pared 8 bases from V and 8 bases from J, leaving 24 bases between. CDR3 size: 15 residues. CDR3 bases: TGTGCCAGCTCGTTCATCGGCCCCGTGGGCGACGGCTACACCTTC. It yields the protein CASSFIGPVGDGYTF.

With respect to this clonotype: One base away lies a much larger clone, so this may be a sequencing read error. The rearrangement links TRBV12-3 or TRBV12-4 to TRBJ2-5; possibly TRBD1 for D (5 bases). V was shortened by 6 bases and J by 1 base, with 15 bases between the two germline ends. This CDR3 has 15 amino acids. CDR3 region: CASSPRVTLQETQYF. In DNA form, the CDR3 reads TGTGCCAGCAGCCCCAGGGTAACCCTCCAAGAGACCCAGTACTTC.

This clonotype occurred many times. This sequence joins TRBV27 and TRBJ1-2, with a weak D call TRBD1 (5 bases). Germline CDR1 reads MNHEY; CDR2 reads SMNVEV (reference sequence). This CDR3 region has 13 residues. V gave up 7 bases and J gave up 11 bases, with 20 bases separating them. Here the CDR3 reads CASKVDSAPHYTF. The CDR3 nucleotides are TGTGCCAGCAAAGTCGACAGCGCCCCACATTACACCTTC.

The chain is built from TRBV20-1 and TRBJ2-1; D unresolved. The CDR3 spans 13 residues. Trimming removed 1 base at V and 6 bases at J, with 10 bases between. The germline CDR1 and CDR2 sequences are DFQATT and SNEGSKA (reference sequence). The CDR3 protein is CSARAQALNEQFF. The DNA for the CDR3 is TGCAGTGCTAGAGCGCAGGCCCTCAATGAGCAGTTCTTC.

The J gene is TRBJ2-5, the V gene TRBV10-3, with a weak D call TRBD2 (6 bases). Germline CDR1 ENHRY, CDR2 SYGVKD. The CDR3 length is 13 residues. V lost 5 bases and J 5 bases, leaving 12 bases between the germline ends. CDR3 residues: CAISQGLRETQYF. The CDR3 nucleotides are TGTGCCATCAGTCAGGGACTTAGGGAGACCCAGTACTTC.

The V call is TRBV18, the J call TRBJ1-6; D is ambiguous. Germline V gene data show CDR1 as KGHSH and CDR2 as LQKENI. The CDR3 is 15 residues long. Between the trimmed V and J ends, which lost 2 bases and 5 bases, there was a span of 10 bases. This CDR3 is CASSPSTLNNSPLHF. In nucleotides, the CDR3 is TGTGCCAGCTCACCAAGCACACTAAATAATTCACCCCTCCACTTT.

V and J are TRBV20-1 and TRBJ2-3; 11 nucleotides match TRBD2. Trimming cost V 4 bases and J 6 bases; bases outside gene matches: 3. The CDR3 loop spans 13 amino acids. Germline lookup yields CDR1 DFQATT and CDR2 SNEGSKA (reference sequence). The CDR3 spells CSAILAGVDTQYF. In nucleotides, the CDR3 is TGCAGTGCTATACTAGCGGGAGTGGATACGCAGTATTTT.

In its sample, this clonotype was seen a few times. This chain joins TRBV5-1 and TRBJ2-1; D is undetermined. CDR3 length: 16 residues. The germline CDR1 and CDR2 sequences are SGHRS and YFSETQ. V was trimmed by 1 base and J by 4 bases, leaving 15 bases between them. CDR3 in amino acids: CASSLRSLILYNEQFF. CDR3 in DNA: TGCGCCAGCAGCTTGAGGAGTTTGATCTTGTACAATGAGCAGTTCTTC.

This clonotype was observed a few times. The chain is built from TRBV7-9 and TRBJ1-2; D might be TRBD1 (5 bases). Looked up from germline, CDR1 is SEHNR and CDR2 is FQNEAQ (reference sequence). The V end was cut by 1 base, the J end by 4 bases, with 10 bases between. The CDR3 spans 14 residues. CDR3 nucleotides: TGTGCCAGCAGCTTAGTGACAGCCTTCTATGGCTACACCTTC. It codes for CASSLVTAFYGYTF.